This TCR beta chain originates from a study of blood T cell repertoires in COVID-19. In the study overall: The United States, Italy and Spain provided the acute and convalescent COVID-19 samples. PBMCs, B-cell-depleted T cells, or T cells provided the cDNA or gDNA that made up the material.

In the authors' methods: Estimation of nucleated cell counts was performed using reference gene primer amplification. Generated by immunoSEQ multiplex PCR, the TCRdb table keeps only in-frame clones and is missing some. The V and J calls and the clone size are those of that table, but D and trimming were determined from the DNA. The table lists roughly 200,000 clones, 75% to 90% of them singletons, with 6.2% in the top ten. Two negative PCRs, clearance, or symptom resolution had been documented for recovered Cohort 3 donors. V shed 4 bases and J shed 3 bases, with 14 bases lying between them. In germline, CDR1 is SGHNT, CDR2 YYREEE (reference sequence). This CDR3 is 15 amino acids long.

Sequencing used PBMCs or T cells enriched from blood (not recorded which). This sequence joins TRBV5-4 and TRBJ2-1, with D maybe TRBD2 (7 bases). The sequence derives from a man aged 35 to 55 who had recovered from COVID-19. The CDR3 loop is CASSLGGPGYNEQFF. DNA for the CDR3: TGTGCCAGCAGCCTCGGGGGGCCGGGCTACAATGAGCAGTTCTTC.